One and the same sample provided the 21 T cell receptor beta chains below, sequenced in a study of Ad26.COV2.S vaccination and SARS-CoV-2 variants. TCRdb keeps only in-frame clones here, not all; method: immunoSEQ multiplex PCR. This table holds about 220,000 clones, roughly 88% found once. The treatment denotes: about 20 received Ad26.COV2.S at low or high dose, single or two shots; five or six received placebo; per-sample allocation not given. Material that was analyzed had been drawn on day 63 after the first vaccine or placebo injection. Sequencing used peripheral blood, obtained in a trial of Ad26.COV2.S vaccine versus placebo. These receptors all stem from a person between 18 and 65 years old who received the Ad26.COV2.S COVID-19 vaccine or a placebo.

The V call is TRBV6-5, the J call TRBJ1-4; D is unclear. The germline gives CDR1 MNHEY, CDR2 SVGAGI. This CDR3 is built from 13 residues. Trimming took off 7 bases at V and 8 bases at J, with 14 bases between the two ends. The CDR3: CASNRGEREKLFF. In DNA, the CDR3 is TGTGCCAGCAACCGAGGAGAGAGGGAAAAACTGTTTTTT.

This clone was seen more than once but under ten times. CDR3 nucleotides: TGTGCCAGCGGGCACCGGGACAGCCGGGAAAAACTGTTTTTT. Translated, it gives CASGHRDSREKLFF. The chain has TRBV6-5 and TRBJ1-4, with TRBD1 matching 7 bases. CDR3 length: 14 residues. Trimming cost V 8 bases and J 8 bases; bases outside gene matches: 11. CDR1 and CDR2 from the germline V gene are MNHEY and SVGAGI.

The chain combines TRBV20-1 with TRBJ2-7; D gene unclear. V dropped 3 bases and J dropped 2 bases, with 8 bases sitting between them. The CDR3 sequence is 12 residues long. Germline values: CDR1 DFQATT, CDR2 SNEGSKA (reference sequence). The CDR3 region has the DNA TGCAGTGCTAGTCCGGAGACCTACGAGCAGTACTTC. Translation: CSASPETYEQYF.

The chain has TRBV29-1 and TRBJ1-6; a possible D gene is TRBD1 (5 bases). Trimming took 6 bases from V and 7 from J, leaving 13 bases between them. The germline CDR1 and CDR2 sequences are SQVTM and ANQGSEA. The CDR3 contains 13 residues. The CDR3 DNA reads TGCAGCGTGAGGGGCCAGTACAATTCACCCCTCCACTTT. The encoded protein is CSVRGQYNSPLHF.

In its sample, this clone was seen once. The rearrangement uses TRBV5-6 and TRBJ2-2; D assignment may be TRBD1 or TRBD2 (5 bases each). Trimming took 2 bases from V and 1 from J, leaving 9 bases between them. From germline, CDR1 is SGHDT and CDR2 YYEEEE. This CDR3 region has 15 residues. The CDR3 coding sequence is TGTGCCAGCAGCTTAGGTGGGGGGAACACCGGGGAGCTGTTTTTT. As protein: CASSLGGGNTGELFF. The variable domain in full, completed from reference TRBV5-6 and TRBJ2-2, reads DAGVTQSPTHLIKTRGQQVTLRCSPKSGHDTVSWYQQALGQGPQFIFQYYEEEERQRGNFPDRFSGHQFPNYSSELNVNALLLGDSALYLCASSLGGGNTGELFFGEGSRLTVL.

This clone was seen just once. This chain connects TRBV28 to TRBJ1-2; D ambiguous. CDR3 length: 13 amino acids. CDR1 is MDHEN and CDR2 is SYDVKM in the germline V gene. V lost 2 bases and J lost 4, with 8 bases in between. CDR3 DNA: TGTGCCAGCAGTTTAAGGCATACCTATGGCTACACCTTC. Its protein product is CASSLRHTYGYTF.

The rearrangement uses TRBV2 and TRBJ2-7, with TRBD1 identical over 7 bases. CDR1 and CDR2 from the germline V gene are SNHLY and FYNNEI. V dropped 6 bases and J dropped 4; count of bases not matched to a gene: 9. The CDR3 runs 14 residues. This chain's CDR3 is CASRETGTVYEQYF. CDR3 DNA sequence: TGTGCCAGCAGGGAGACCGGGACAGTATACGAGCAGTACTTC.

The CDR3 reads CASRTEVSGEQYF. DNA for the CDR3: TGTGCCAGCAGGACAGAGGTATCGGGGGAGCAGTACTTC. The chain carries TRBV2 and TRBJ2-7; D possibly matches TRBD1 or TRBD2 (5 bases each). V was clipped by 6 bases and J by 7 bases, with 16 bases between them. The CDR3 is made up of 13 amino acids. Germline V gene lookup returns CDR1 SNHLY and CDR2 FYNNEI.

The chain couples TRBV6-1 to TRBJ2-7; possible D gene TRBD1, 5 bases. This CDR3 is built from 14 residues. Trimming took off 1 base at V and 6 bases at J, with 13 bases between the two ends. From germline, CDR1 is MNHNS and CDR2 SASEGT. CDR3 residues: CASSEEPRVGEQYF. The DNA of the CDR3 is TGTGCCAGCAGTGAAGAACCCAGGGTTGGCGAGCAGTACTTC.

The chain carries TRBV9 and TRBJ2-1, with TRBD2 matching 7 bases. From germline, CDR1 is SGDLS and CDR2 YYNGEE. Trimming took 1 base from V and 1 from J; bases not matched to a gene: 2. There are 15 residues in the CDR3. The CDR3 coding sequence is TGTGCCAGCAGCGTACTGGGGGGGTCCTACAATGAGCAGTTCTTC. This codes for CASSVLGGSYNEQFF.

The chain employs TRBV7-9 and TRBJ1-5, with no clear D. Germline CDR1 SEHNR, CDR2 FQNEAQ (reference sequence). V lost 1 base to trimming and J lost 6 bases, with 10 bases between them. This CDR3 is built from 14 residues. The CDR3 sequence: CASSLEVSPQPQHF. CDR3 DNA sequence: TGTGCCAGCAGCTTAGAGGTCAGCCCTCAGCCCCAGCATTTT.

V is TRBV10-3 and J is TRBJ1-6, with D possibly being TRBD1 (6 bases). CDR1 ENHRY and CDR2 SYGVKD come from the germline V gene. Trimming took off 6 bases at V and 3 bases at J, with 15 bases between the two ends. The CDR3 consists of 16 residues. For the CDR3, the DNA is TGTGCCATCAGGAACAGGGCCGAAGGCTATAATTCACCCCTCCACTTT. Its protein product is CAIRNRAEGYNSPLHF.

This sequence joins TRBV4-1 and TRBJ2-7; possible D gene TRBD2, 5 bases. V lost 5 bases and J lost 3, with 11 bases in between. Germline-derived CDR1 and CDR2 are MGHRA and YSYEKL. This CDR3 region has 13 residues. CDR3 region: CASSAVSGYEQYF. The CDR3 DNA is TGCGCCAGCAGCGCCGTGAGCGGCTACGAGCAGTACTTC.

This clone was detected only a few times. This chain uses TRBV29-1 with TRBJ2-7, with 8 bases matching TRBD1. CDR1 is SQVTM, CDR2 ANQGSEA, per germline. The CDR3 is 14 amino acids. J gave up 0 bases and V 6 bases, and 7 bases lay outside the gene matches. CDR3 in amino acids: CSVGQGSSSYEQYF. CDR3 sequence (DNA): TGCAGCGTAGGACAGGGCTCGAGCTCCTACGAGCAGTACTTC.

The chain joins TRBV18 to TRBJ1-2, with 7 positions matching TRBD1. Trimming removed 2 bases from V and 4 bases from J; junction bases left unmatched: 7. Germline assignment: CDR1 KGHSH and CDR2 LQKENI. The CDR3 runs 15 residues. The CDR3 sequence: CASSPSQGGAYGYTF. CDR3 bases: TGTGCCAGCTCACCAAGTCAAGGGGGCGCCTATGGCTACACCTTC.

The chain combines TRBV19 with TRBJ1-2; the D gene is possibly TRBD1 (5 bases). Germline lookup yields CDR1 LNHDA and CDR2 SQIVND (reference sequence). V lost 3 bases and J lost 8, with 19 bases in between. The CDR3 is 15 residues long. CDR3 sequence (DNA): TGTGCCAGTAGTATCTCTACCGGGGGACTCAACGGCTACACCTTC. This translates into CASSISTGGLNGYTF.

V gene TRBV7-8 combines with J gene TRBJ1-2; tentative D call: TRBD1 (5 bases). The ends were cut back, 4 bases at V and 4 bases at J, with 16 bases in the middle. The CDR3 is made up of 15 amino acids. The germline CDR1 and CDR2 sequences are SGHVS and FQNEAQ. The chain's CDR3 is CASSYSPTGFYGYTF. The CDR3 DNA sequence: TGTGCCAGCAGCTATAGCCCCACAGGTTTCTATGGCTACACCTTC.

The chain carries TRBV27 and TRBJ2-5; 8 positions match TRBD1. Germline CDR1 MNHEY, CDR2 SMNVEV (reference sequence). The trim removed 0 bases at V and 5 bases at J, leaving 5 bases unmatched. The CDR3 extends over 15 amino acids. Here the CDR3 DNA reads TGTGCCAGCAGTTTATCGCGGACAGGGCGTGAGACCCAGTACTTC. Its translation: CASSLSRTGRETQYF.

Many counts were recorded for this clone. The gene calls are TRBV10-1 and TRBJ1-5, with D perhaps TRBD1 (5 bases). Deletions cut 3 bases from V and 0 bases from J, with 9 bases between. The CDR3 is 15 amino acids. The germline gives CDR1 WNHNN, CDR2 SYGVQD (reference sequence). CDR3 sequence: CASSEGVLSNQPQHF. CDR3 nucleotides: TGCGCCAGCAGTGAAGGGGTCCTTAGCAATCAGCCCCAGCATTTT.

This clone was counted only a few times. V usage is TRBV19 and J usage is TRBJ1-1, with 7 positions matching TRBD1. CDR3 length: 14 residues. The ends lost 7 bases at V and 1 base at J; junction bases unmatched: 6. The germline gives CDR1 LNHDA, CDR2 SQIVND (reference sequence). CDR3: CASNSDRWNTEAFF. The CDR3, as DNA: TGTGCCAGTAACTCGGACAGGTGGAACACTGAAGCTTTCTTT.

The chain links TRBV9 to TRBJ1-2; a possible D gene is TRBD1 (5 bases). The V end lost 4 bases, the J end lost 8 bases, and 15 bases lay between the germline ends. The CDR3 runs to 13 residues. The germline CDR1 and CDR2 sequences are SGDLS and YYNGEE. In nucleotides, the CDR3 is TGTGCCAGCAGCCCAGGTGGTCGGGGCGGCTACACCTTC. This translates into CASSPGGRGGYTF.